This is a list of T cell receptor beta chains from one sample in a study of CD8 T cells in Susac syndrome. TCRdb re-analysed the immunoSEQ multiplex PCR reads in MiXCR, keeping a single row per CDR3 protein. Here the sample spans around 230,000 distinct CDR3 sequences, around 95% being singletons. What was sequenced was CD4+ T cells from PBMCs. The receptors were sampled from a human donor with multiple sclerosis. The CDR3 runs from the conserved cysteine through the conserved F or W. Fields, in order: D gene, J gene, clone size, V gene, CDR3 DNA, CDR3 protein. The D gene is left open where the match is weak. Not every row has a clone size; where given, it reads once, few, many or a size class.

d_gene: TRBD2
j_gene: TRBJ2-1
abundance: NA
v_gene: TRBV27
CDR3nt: TGTGCCAGCAGCGGCAACGCGGGAGGCGGTGAGCAGTTCTTC
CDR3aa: CASSGNAGGGEQFF

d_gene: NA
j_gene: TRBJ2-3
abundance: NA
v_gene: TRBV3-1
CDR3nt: TGTGCCAGCAGCCAAGCTCAGCATACGCAGTATTTT
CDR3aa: CASSQAQHTQYF

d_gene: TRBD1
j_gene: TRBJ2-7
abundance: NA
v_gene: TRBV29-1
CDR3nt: TGCAGCGTCGCGAATCAGGGGGCGCGGGACGAGCAGTACTTC
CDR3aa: CSVANQGARDEQYF

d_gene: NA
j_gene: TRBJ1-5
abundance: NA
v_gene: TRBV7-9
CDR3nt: TGTGCCAGCAGCTTATGGAGAGTTAATCAGCCCCAGCATTTT
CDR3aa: CASSLWRVNQPQHF

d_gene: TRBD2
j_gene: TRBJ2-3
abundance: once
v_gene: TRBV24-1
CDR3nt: TGTGCCACCAGTGAGCCCACTAGCGGGGGATCCGCAGATACGCAGTATTTT
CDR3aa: CATSEPTSGGSADTQYF

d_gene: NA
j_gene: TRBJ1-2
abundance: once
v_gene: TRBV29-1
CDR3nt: TGCAGCGTTGACACGGTACCTCCCTCCTATGGCTACACCTTC
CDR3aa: CSVDTVPPSYGYTF

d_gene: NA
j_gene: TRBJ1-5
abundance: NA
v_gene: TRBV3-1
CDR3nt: TGTGCCAGCAGCCAAGTCTGGTCCAATCAGCCCCAGCATTTT
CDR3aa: CASSQVWSNQPQHF

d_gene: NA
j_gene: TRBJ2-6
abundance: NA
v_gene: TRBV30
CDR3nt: TGTGCCTGTTACCTCGACTCTGGGGCCAACGTCCTGACTTTC
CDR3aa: CACYLDSGANVLTF

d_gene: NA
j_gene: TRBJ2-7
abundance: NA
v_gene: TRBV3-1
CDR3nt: TGTGCCAGCAGCCAATTCCCACCGGGCCCGGCGGGCTACGAGCAGTACTTC
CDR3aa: CASSQFPPGPAGYEQYF

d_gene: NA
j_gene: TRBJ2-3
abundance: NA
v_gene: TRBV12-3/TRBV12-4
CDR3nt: TGTGCCAGCAGTCCTAGACTAGTGGGTACGCAGTATTTT
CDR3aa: CASSPRLVGTQYF

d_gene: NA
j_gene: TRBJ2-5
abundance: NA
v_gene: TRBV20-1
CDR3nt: TGCAGTGCTGCCCCGGCAGCTCAAGAGACCCAGTACTTC
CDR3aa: CSAAPAAQETQYF

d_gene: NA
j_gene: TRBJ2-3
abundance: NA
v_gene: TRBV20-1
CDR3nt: TGCAGTGCTAGAGAATTAACAGATACGCAGTATTTT
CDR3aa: CSARELTDTQYF

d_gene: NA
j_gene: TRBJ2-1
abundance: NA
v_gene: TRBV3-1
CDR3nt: TGTGCCAGCAGCCAGGACACCGCCCGTTTCTACAATGAGCAGTTCTTC
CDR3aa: CASSQDTARFYNEQFF

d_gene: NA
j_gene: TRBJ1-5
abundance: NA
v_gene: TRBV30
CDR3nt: TGTGCCTGGAGCTCACTGGGACGCAATCAGCCCCAGCATTTT
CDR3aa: CAWSSLGRNQPQHF

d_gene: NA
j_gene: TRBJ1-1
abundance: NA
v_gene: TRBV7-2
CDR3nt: TGTGCCAGCAGCCGACCTTTGTACACTGAAGCTTTCTTT
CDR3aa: CASSRPLYTEAFF

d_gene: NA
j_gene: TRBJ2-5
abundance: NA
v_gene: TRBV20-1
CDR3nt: TGCAGTAGACTGTGGGGGGAGACCCAGTACTTC
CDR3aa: CSRLWGETQYF

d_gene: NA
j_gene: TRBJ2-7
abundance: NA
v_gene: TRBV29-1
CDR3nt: TGCAGCGTCTTCACAGGGAACACCTACGAGCAGTACTTC
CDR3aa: CSVFTGNTYEQYF

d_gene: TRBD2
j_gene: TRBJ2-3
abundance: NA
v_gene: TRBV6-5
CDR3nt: TGTGCCAGCACAAGCGGGAGGTGGGATACGCAGTATTTT
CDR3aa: CASTSGRWDTQYF

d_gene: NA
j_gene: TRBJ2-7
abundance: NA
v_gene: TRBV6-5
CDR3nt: TGTGCCAGCAGCGTGACATCTCCCGCTACCTACGAGCAGTACTTC
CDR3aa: CASSVTSPATYEQYF

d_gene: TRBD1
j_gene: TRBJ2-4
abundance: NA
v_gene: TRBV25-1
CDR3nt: TGTGCCAGCAGTGAAACCGGGACAGGCGGAAAAAACATTCAGTACTTC
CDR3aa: CASSETGTGGKNIQYF

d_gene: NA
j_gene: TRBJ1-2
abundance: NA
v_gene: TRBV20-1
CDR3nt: TGCAGTGCTAGTGGGAAAGGGTTTTTAGATGGCTACACCTTC
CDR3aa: CSASGKGFLDGYTF

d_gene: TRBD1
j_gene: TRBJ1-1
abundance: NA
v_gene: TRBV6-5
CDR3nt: TGTGCCAGCAGCCGCCCGGGACAGGGAGGGACTGAAGCTTTCTTT
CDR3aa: CASSRPGQGGTEAFF

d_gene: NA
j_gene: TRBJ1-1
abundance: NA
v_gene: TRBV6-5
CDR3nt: TGTGCCAGCACCCAAGGGGGGTTGAACACTGAAGCTTTCTTT
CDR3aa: CASTQGGLNTEAFF

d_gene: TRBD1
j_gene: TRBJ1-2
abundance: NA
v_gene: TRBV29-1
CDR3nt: TGCAGCGTTACGGCCGGGACAGATTTGAGCTACACCTTC
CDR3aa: CSVTAGTDLSYTF

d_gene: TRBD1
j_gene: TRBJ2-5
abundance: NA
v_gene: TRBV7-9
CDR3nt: TGTGCCAGCAGCTGGGGGACAGCACAAGAGACCCAGTACTTC
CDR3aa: CASSWGTAQETQYF

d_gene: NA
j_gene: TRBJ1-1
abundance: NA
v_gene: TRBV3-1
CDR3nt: TGTGCCAGCAGCCATCGATACAATGAAGCTTTCTTT
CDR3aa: CASSHRYNEAFF

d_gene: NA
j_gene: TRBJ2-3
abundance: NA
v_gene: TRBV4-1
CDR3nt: TGCGCCAGCAGCCACGGAGAATCAGATACGCAGTATTTT
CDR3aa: CASSHGESDTQYF

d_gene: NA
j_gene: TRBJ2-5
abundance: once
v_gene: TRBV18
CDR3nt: TGTGCCAGCTCCCTACTCCACCAAGAGACCCAGTACTTC
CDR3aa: CASSLLHQETQYF

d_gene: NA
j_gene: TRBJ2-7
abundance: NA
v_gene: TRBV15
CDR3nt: TGTGCCACCAGCTCCCTAGACACTTACGAGCAGTACTTC
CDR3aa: CATSSLDTYEQYF

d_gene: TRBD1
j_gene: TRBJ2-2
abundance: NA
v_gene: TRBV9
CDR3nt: TGTGCCAGCAGCGTAGATATGAGGGGGCCCGGGGAGCTGTTTTTT
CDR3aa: CASSVDMRGPGELFF

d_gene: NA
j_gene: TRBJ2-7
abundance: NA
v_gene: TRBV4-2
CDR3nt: TGTGCCAGCAGCCAAGATCTGTTGGGAGAGCAGTACTTC
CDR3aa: CASSQDLLGEQYF

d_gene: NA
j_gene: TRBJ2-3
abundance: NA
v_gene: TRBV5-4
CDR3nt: TGTGCCAGCAGCTTTCGGGGGGCCAGCACAGATACGCAGTATTTT
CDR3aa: CASSFRGASTDTQYF

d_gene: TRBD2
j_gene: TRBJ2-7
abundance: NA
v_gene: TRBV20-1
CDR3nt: TGCAGTGCCGCCTTTGAGGTAGCGGGACCCTACGAGCAGTACTTC
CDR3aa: CSAAFEVAGPYEQYF

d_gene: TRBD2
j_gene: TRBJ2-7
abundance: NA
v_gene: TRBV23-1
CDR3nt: TGCGCCAGCAGTCAGACCCTAGCGGGGGGGCTCTACGAGCAGTACTTC
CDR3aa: CASSQTLAGGLYEQYF

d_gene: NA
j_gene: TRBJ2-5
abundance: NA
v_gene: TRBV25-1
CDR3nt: TGTGCCAGCAGTGGAACTCAGGGGAGGCAAGAGACCCAGTACTTC
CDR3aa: CASSGTQGRQETQYF

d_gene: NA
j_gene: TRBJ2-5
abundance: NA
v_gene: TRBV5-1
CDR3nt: TGCGCCAGCAGCTACCCCGGGGAGACCCAGTACTTC
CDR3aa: CASSYPGETQYF

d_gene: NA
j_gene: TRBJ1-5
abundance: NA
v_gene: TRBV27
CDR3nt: TGTGCCAGCTCCCGAAGGGGGGCCCGCGATCAGCCCCAGCATTTT
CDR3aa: CASSRRGARDQPQHF

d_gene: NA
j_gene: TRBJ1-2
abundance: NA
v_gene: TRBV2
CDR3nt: TGTGCCAGCAGGCCTACAACAGGGCCCTATGGCTACACCTTC
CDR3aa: CASRPTTGPYGYTF

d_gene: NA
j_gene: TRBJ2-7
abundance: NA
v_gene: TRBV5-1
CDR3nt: TGCGCCAGCAGCTTAGCACCCGGGGCCCTCCGCGAGCAGTACTTC
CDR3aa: CASSLAPGALREQYF

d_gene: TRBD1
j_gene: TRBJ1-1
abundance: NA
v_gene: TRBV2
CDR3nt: TGTGCCAGCAGCCTAGGACAGGTCACTGAAGCTTTCTTT
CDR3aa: CASSLGQVTEAFF

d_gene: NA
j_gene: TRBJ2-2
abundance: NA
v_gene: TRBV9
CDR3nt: TGTGCCAGCAGCGTAGGGGCGTCAGCCGGGGAGCTGTTTTTT
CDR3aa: CASSVGASAGELFF

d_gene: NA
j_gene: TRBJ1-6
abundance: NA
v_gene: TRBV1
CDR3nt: TGCACCAGCGACGGGGACATTAATTCACCCCTCCACTTT
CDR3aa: CTSDGDINSPLHF

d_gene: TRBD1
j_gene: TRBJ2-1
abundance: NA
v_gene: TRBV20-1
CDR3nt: TGCAGTGGAGGACAGGGACGAGATGAGCAGTTCTTC
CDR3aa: CSGGQGRDEQFF

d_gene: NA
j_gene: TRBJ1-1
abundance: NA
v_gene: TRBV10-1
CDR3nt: TGCGCCAGCAGTCAGACCCGGGACACTGAAGCTTTCTTT
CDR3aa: CASSQTRDTEAFF

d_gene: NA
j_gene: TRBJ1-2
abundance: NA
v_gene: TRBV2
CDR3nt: TGTGCCAGCCGTATGAACTATGGCTACACCTTC
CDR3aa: CASRMNYGYTF

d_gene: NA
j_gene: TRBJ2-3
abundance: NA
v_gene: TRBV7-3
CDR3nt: TGTGCCAGCAGCTTAATGGCAGATACGCAGTATTTT
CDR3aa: CASSLMADTQYF

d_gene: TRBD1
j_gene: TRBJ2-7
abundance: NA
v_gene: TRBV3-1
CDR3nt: TGTGCCAGCAGCCAAGATGGGACAGGTTACTACTACGAGCAGTACTTC
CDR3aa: CASSQDGTGYYYEQYF

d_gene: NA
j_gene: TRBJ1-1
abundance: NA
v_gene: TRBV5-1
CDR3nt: TGCGCCAGCAGCTTGGCGGACGGGAACACTGAAGCTTTCTTT
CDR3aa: CASSLADGNTEAFF

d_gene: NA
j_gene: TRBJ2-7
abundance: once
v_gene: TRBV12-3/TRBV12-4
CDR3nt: TGTGCCAGCAGTTTAGATGTCAGAACCTACGAGCAGTACTTC
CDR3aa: CASSLDVRTYEQYF